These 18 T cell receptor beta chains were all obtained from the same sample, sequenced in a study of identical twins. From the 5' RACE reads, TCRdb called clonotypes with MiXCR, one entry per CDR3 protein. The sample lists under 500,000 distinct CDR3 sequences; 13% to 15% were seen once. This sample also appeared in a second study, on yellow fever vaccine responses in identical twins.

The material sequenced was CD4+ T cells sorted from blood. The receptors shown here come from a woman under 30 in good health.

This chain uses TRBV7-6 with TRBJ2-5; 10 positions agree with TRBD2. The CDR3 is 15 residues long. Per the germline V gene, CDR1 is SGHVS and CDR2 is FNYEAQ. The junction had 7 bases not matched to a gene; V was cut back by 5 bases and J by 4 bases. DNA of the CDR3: TGTGCCAGCAGCCAGAGCGGGGGGGGCTCAGAGACCCAGTACTTC. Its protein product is CASSQSGGGSETQYF. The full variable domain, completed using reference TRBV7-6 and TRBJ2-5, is GAGVSQSPRYKVTKRGQDVALRCDPISGHVSLYWYRQALGQGPEFLTYFNYEAQQDKSGLPNDRFSAERPEGSISTLTIQRTEQRDSAMYRCASSQSGGGSETQYFGPGTRLLVL.

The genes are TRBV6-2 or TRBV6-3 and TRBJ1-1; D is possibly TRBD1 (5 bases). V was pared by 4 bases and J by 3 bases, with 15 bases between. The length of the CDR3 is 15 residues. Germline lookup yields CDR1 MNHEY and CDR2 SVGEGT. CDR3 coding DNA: TGTGCCAGCAGTTCTTGGACGTTAGGGGACACTGAAGCTTTCTTT. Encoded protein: CASSSWTLGDTEAFF.

The CDR3 bases are TGTGCCAGCAGTTCCCAATACCTACTAGCGGGCAGGAATGAGCAGTTCTTC. It translates to CASSSQYLLAGRNEQFF. The V gene is TRBV27, the J gene TRBJ2-1, with 9 bases matching TRBD2. The CDR3 is made up of 17 amino acids. Per germline, CDR1 MNHEY and CDR2 SMNVEV (reference sequence). The V gene end was trimmed by 4 bases and the J gene end by 7 bases; junction bases not matched to a gene: 14.

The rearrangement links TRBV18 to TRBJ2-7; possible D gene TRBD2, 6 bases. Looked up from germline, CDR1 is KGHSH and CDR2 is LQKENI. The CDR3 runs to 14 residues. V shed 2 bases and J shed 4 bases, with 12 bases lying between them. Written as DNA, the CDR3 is TGTGCCAGCTCACCAAGCCAGGGAGGTTACGAGCAGTACTTC. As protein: CASSPSQGGYEQYF. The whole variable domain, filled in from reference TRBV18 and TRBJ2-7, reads NAGVMQNPRHLVRRRGQEARLRCSPMKGHSHVYWYRQLPEEGLKFMVYLQKENIIDESGMPKERFSAEFPKEGPSILRIQQVVRGDSAAYFCASSPSQGGYEQYFGPGTRLTVT.

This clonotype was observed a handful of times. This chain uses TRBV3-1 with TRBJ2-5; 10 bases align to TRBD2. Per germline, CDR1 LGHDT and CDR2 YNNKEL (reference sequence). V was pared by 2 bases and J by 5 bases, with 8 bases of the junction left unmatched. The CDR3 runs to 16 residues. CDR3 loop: CASSQRRTSGDETQYF. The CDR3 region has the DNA TGTGCCAGCAGCCAAAGGAGGACTAGCGGAGACGAGACCCAGTACTTC.

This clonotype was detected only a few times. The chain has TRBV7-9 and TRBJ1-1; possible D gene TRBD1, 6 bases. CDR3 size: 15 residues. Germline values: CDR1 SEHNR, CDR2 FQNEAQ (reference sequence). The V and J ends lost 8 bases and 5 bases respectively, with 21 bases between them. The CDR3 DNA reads TGTGCCAGCTCCGACTTAGGGATGGGGGCGACTGAAGCTTTCTTT. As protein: CASSDLGMGATEAFF. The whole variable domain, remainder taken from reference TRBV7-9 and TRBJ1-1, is DTGVSQNPRHKITKRGQNVTFRCDPISEHNRLYWYRQTLGQGPEFLTYFQNEAQLEKSRLLSDRFSAERPKGSFSTLEIQRTEQGDSAMYLCASSDLGMGATEAFFGQGTRLTVV.

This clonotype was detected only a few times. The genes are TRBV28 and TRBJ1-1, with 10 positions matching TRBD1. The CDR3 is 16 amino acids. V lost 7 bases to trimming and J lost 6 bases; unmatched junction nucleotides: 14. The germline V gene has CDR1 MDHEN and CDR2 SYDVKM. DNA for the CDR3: TGTGCCAGCAACCCTACGGGACAGGGGTGGATAGCTGAAGCTTTCTTT. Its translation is CASNPTGQGWIAEAFF. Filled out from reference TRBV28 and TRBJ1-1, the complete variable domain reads DVKVTQSSRYLVKRTGEKVFLECVQDMDHENMFWYRQDPGLGLRLIYFSYDVKMKEKGDIPEGYSVSREKKERFSLILESASTNQTSMYLCASNPTGQGWIAEAFFGQGTRLTVV.

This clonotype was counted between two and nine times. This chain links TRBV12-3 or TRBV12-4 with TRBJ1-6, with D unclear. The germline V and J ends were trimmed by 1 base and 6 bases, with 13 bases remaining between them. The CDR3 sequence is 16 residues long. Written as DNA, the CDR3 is TGTGCCAGCAGTTTAGTCGCCAGGCGGGGTAATTCACCCCTCCACTTT. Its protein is CASSLVARRGNSPLHF.

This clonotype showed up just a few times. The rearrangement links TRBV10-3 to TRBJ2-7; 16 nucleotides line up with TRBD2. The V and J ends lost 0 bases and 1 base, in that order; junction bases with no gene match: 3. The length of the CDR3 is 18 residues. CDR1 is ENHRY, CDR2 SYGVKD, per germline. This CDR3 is CAISESGTSGRVSYEQYF. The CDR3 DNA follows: TGTGCCATCAGTGAGTCCGGGACTAGCGGGAGGGTATCCTACGAGCAGTACTTC.

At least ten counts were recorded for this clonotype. In DNA form, the CDR3 reads TGTGCCACCAGTGGTTCCGACATCACCTACGAGCAGTACTTC. Translation: CATSGSDITYEQYF. The chain couples TRBV24-1 to TRBJ2-7; D unresolved. Trimming stripped 5 bases from V and 2 bases from J, with 12 bases between. The CDR3 sequence is 14 residues long. CDR1 KGHDR and CDR2 SFDVKD come from the germline V gene.

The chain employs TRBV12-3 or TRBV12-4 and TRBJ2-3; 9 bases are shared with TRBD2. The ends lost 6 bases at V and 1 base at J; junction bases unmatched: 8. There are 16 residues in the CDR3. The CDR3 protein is CASSRGLALGTDTQYF. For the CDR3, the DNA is TGTGCCAGCAGCCGAGGACTAGCGTTGGGCACAGATACGCAGTATTTT.

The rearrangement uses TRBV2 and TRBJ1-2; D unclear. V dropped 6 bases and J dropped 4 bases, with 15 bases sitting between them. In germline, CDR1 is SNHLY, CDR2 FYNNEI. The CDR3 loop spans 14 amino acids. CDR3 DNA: TGTGCCAGCAGCGCAACCATGACGGCCTATGGCTACACCTTC. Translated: CASSATMTAYGYTF.

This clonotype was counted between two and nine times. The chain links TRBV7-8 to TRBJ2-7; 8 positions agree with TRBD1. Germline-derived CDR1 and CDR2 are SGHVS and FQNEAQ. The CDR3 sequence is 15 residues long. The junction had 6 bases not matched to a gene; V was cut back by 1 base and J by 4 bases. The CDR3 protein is CASSLERDRWYEQYF. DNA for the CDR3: TGTGCCAGCAGCTTAGAACGGGACAGGTGGTACGAGCAGTACTTC.

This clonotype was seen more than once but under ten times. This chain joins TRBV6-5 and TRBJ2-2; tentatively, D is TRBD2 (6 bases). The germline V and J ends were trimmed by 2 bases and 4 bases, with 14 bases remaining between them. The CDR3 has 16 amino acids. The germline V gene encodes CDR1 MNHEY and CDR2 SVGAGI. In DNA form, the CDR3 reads TGTGCCAGCAGTTACGGGGGGAATTTAGGCACCGGGGAGCTGTTTTTT. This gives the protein CASSYGGNLGTGELFF.

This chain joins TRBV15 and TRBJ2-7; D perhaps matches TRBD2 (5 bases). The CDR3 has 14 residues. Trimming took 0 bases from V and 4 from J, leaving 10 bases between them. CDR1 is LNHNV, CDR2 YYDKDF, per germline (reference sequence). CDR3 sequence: CATSRDPGGYEQYF. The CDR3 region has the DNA TGTGCCACCAGCAGAGACCCCGGCGGGTACGAGCAGTACTTC.

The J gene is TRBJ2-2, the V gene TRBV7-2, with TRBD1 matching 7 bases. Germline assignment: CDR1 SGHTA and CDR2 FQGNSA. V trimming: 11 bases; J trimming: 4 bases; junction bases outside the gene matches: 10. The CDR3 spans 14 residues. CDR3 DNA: TGTGCCGCCCAGACAGGGCGGATCACCGGGGAGCTGTTTTTT. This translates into CAAQTGRITGELFF. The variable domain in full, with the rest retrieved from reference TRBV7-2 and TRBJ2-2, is GAGVSQSPSNKVTEKGKDVELRCDPISGHTALYWYRQSLGQGLEFLIYFQGNSAPDKSGLPSDRFSAERTGGSVSTLTIQRTQQEDSAVYLCAAQTGRITGELFFGEGSRLTVL.

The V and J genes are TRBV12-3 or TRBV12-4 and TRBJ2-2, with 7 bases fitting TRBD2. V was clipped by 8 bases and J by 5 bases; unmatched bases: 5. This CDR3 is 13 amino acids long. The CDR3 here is CASGGVHTGELFF. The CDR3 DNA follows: TGTGCCAGCGGGGGGGTCCATACCGGGGAGCTGTTTTTT.

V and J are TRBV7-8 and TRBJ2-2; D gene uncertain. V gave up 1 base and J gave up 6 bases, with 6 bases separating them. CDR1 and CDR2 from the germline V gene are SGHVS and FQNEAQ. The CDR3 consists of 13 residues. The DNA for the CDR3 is TGTGCCAGCAGCTTAGACCCCTCCGGGGAGCTGTTTTTT. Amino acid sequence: CASSLDPSGELFF.